One sample yielded the 22 T cell receptor beta chains listed below, sequenced in a study of CD8 T cells in Susac syndrome. Random hexamers served to reverse transcribe roughly 0.45 to 1 ug RNA. TCRdb re-analysed the immunoSEQ multiplex PCR reads in MiXCR, keeping a single row per CDR3 protein. Altogether over 150,000 distinct CDR3 sequences are present, approximately 93% being singletons, with the ten largest covering about 0.088%. The sequencing input was CD4+ T cells from PBMCs. The source of these receptors is a human donor with multiple sclerosis.

The chain recombines TRBV24-1 with TRBJ1-2, with D hard to call. Germline values: CDR1 KGHDR, CDR2 SFDVKD. This CDR3 is 13 amino acids long. The ends were cut back, 6 bases at V and 4 bases at J, with 11 bases in the middle. CDR3 coding DNA: TGTGCCACCAGTAAATCGACACTCTATGGCTACACCTTC. This gives the protein CATSKSTLYGYTF.

The V call is TRBV6-2 or TRBV6-3, the J call TRBJ2-7; D is undetermined. Germline V gene sequence: CDR1 MNHEY, CDR2 SVGEGT. V gave up 6 bases and J gave up 2 bases, with 14 bases separating them. The CDR3 is 14 amino acids. The CDR3 DNA follows: TGTGCCAGCAGCCTCCAGCGCGGCCCCTACGAGCAGTACTTC. Its translation: CASSLQRGPYEQYF.

This clonotype was seen only a few times. The gene calls are TRBV12-3 or TRBV12-4 and TRBJ2-7; TRBD2 might be the D (5 bases). The CDR3 consists of 13 residues. V was shortened by 2 bases and J by 5 bases, with 10 bases between the two germline ends. CDR3 loop: CASSLSRGNEQYF. CDR3 bases: TGTGCCAGCAGTTTAAGTCGAGGGAACGAGCAGTACTTC.

V usage is TRBV10-3 and J usage is TRBJ2-7, with 9 bases aligning to TRBD2. The V gene end was trimmed by 6 bases and the J gene end by 7 bases; junction bases not matched to a gene: 10. Per germline, CDR1 ENHRY and CDR2 SYGVKD. The CDR3 covers 14 residues. The DNA for the CDR3 is TGTGCCATCAGGTCATTAGCGGGAGAAGGGGAGCAGTACTTC. Translating gives CAIRSLAGEGEQYF.

This clonotype appeared a single time. CDR3 loop: CASSQQGPGNTIYF. DNA for the CDR3: TGCGCCAGCAGCCAACAGGGTCCGGGAAACACCATATATTTT. The chain employs TRBV5-1 and TRBJ1-3, with D tentatively TRBD1 (6 bases). The CDR3 length is 14 residues. V gave up 4 bases and J gave up 4 bases, with 12 bases separating them. Germline CDR1 and CDR2: SGHRS and YFSETQ.

The chain combines TRBV5-1 with TRBJ1-2, with D unclear. V was trimmed by 7 bases and J by 3 bases, leaving 13 bases between them. CDR3 length: 13 residues. The germline gives CDR1 SGHRS, CDR2 YFSETQ. For the CDR3, the DNA is TGCGCCAGCCGAGAAGACAATTACTATGGCTACACCTTC. It translates to CASREDNYYGYTF. The variable domain in full, completed from reference TRBV5-1 and TRBJ1-2, reads KAGVTQTPRYLIKTRGQQVTLSCSPISGHRSVSWYQQTPGQGLQFLFEYFSETQRNKGNFPGRFSGRQFSNSRSEMNVSTLELGDSALYLCASREDNYYGYTFGSGTRLTVV.

The rearrangement joins TRBV12-3 or TRBV12-4 to TRBJ1-1; D unclear. V lost 2 bases to trimming and J lost 1 base, with 8 bases between them. CDR3 size: 14 residues. CDR3 sequence reads: CASSLNLGNTEAFF. The DNA for the CDR3 is TGTGCCAGCAGTTTAAACCTTGGGAACACTGAAGCTTTCTTT.

This CDR3 is CASSLSLRQGFRQPQHF. CDR3 bases: TGTGCCAGCAGTTTATCATTAAGACAGGGGTTTCGGCAGCCCCAGCATTTT. The chain recombines TRBV28 with TRBJ1-5; 8 bases are shared with TRBD1. The CDR3 length is 17 residues. V lost 1 base, J lost 7 bases, and 12 bases stayed unmatched. Germline V gene data show CDR1 as MDHEN and CDR2 as SYDVKM.

The J gene is TRBJ2-3, the V gene TRBV7-3; 8 nucleotides agree with TRBD2. The CDR3 length is 17 residues. Germline V CDR1 and CDR2: SGHTA, FQGTGA. The trim removed 4 bases at V and 2 bases at J, leaving 11 bases unmatched. CDR3 in DNA: TGTGCCAGCAGCTCCTCGAGAGCGGGGGAAGCCACAGATACGCAGTATTTT. This translates into CASSSSRAGEATDTQYF.

V is TRBV6-6 and J is TRBJ1-5; D is possibly TRBD1 (5 bases). Trimming cost V 5 bases and J 6 bases, with 14 bases left between them. The CDR3 extends over 14 amino acids. Looked up from germline, CDR1 is MNHNY and CDR2 is SVGAGI (reference sequence). CDR3 coding DNA: TGTGCCAGCAGTCCGCAGGGAGTAAGTCAGCCCCAGCATTTT. Protein product: CASSPQGVSQPQHF.

The sample holds a few counts of this clonotype. The chain recombines TRBV11-2 with TRBJ2-5, with D hard to call. The V gene lost 7 bases and the J gene lost 9 bases, with 18 bases spanning the gap. The CDR3 loop spans 13 amino acids. Germline lookup yields CDR1 SGHAT and CDR2 FQNNGV. CDR3 loop: CASTESQPTSQYF. The CDR3 nucleotides are TGTGCCAGCACCGAATCCCAGCCAACTTCCCAGTACTTC.

The chain uses TRBV19 and TRBJ2-1, with 14 bases fitting TRBD2. This CDR3 is 16 amino acids long. Germline CDR1 and CDR2: LNHDA and SQIVND (reference sequence). J gave up 9 bases and V 4 bases, and 8 bases lay outside the gene matches. This CDR3 reads CASSRTSGGPLFEQFF. DNA for the CDR3: TGTGCCAGTAGTAGGACTAGCGGGGGGCCGTTGTTTGAGCAGTTCTTC.

The chain has TRBV27 and TRBJ2-2; TRBD2 matches 7 bases. The CDR3 extends over 16 amino acids. Germline values: CDR1 MNHEY, CDR2 SMNVEV (reference sequence). V shed 5 bases, J shed 2 bases, and the junction held 8 bases outside the gene matches. As DNA, the CDR3 is TGTGCCAGCAGTGCACTTGGCGGGAGTAACACCGGGGAGCTGTTTTTT. This codes for CASSALGGSNTGELFF.

The chain is built from TRBV6-5 and TRBJ1-2; D is unclear. The CDR3 sequence is 14 residues long. CDR1 is MNHEY and CDR2 is SVGAGI in the germline V gene. V lost 0 bases, J lost 2 bases, and 7 bases lay in between. The CDR3 region has the DNA TGTGCCAGCAGTTACTCAGGGCAGAACTATGGCTACACCTTC. Translated: CASSYSGQNYGYTF.

The rearrangement links TRBV5-1 to TRBJ2-1; D gene uncertain. Germline values: CDR1 SGHRS, CDR2 YFSETQ. V was clipped by 0 bases and J by 10 bases, with 11 bases between them. This CDR3 has 13 amino acids. The CDR3 sequence: CASSLEGRVEQFF. The CDR3 region has the DNA TGCGCCAGCAGCTTGGAAGGTAGGGTGGAGCAGTTCTTC.

In its sample, this clonotype was seen once. This chain uses TRBV18 with TRBJ1-3; D remains unclear. Germline V lookup: CDR1 KGHSH, CDR2 LQKENI. Trimming removed 2 bases at V and 0 bases at J, with 5 bases between. The CDR3 runs 14 residues. CDR3 nucleotides: TGTGCCAGCTCACCAGCAGACTCTGGAAACACCATATATTTT. It is translated as CASSPADSGNTIYF.

V usage is TRBV7-2 and J usage is TRBJ2-3; D is uncertain. The length of the CDR3 is 12 residues. Trimming took 4 bases from V and 5 from J, leaving 7 bases between them. Germline V gene data show CDR1 as SGHTA and CDR2 as FQGNSA. The CDR3 is CASSSFLDTQYF. The CDR3 region has the DNA TGTGCCAGCAGCTCATTTTTAGATACGCAGTATTTT. Using reference TRBV7-2 and TRBJ2-3 for the parts outside the CDR3, the full variable domain is GAGVSQSPSNKVTEKGKDVELRCDPISGHTALYWYRQSLGQGLEFLIYFQGNSAPDKSGLPSDRFSAERTGGSVSTLTIQRTQQEDSAVYLCASSSFLDTQYFGPGTRLTVL.

The chain joins TRBV5-1 to TRBJ1-2, with 7 bases fitting TRBD1. With V trimmed by 2 bases and J by 10 bases, 5 bases remained unmatched. The CDR3 has 12 amino acids. In germline, CDR1 is SGHRS, CDR2 YFSETQ. CDR3 loop: CASSLMGQFYTF. In DNA, the CDR3 is TGCGCCAGCAGCTTAATGGGACAGTTCTACACCTTC. The full variable domain, in which reference TRBV5-1 and TRBJ1-2 provide the parts outside the CDR3, is KAGVTQTPRYLIKTRGQQVTLSCSPISGHRSVSWYQQTPGQGLQFLFEYFSETQRNKGNFPGRFSGRQFSNSRSEMNVSTLELGDSALYLCASSLMGQFYTFGSGTRLTVV.

This clonotype has just one count. This rearrangement joins TRBV2 to TRBJ2-5; 7 bases fit TRBD2. The CDR3 sequence is 13 residues long. Trimming cost V 3 bases and J 4 bases; bases outside gene matches: 2. Looked up from germline, CDR1 is SNHLY and CDR2 is FYNNEI. CDR3 sequence: CASSDRTRETQYF. CDR3 DNA: TGTGCCAGCAGTGACAGGACTAGAGAGACCCAGTACTTC.

The rearrangement uses TRBV3-1 and TRBJ2-1, with a possible D match to TRBD2 (6 bases). The CDR3 has 14 amino acids. V was shortened by 6 bases and J by 0 bases, with 9 bases between the two germline ends. The germline CDR1 and CDR2 sequences are LGHDT and YNNKEL (reference sequence). The CDR3 DNA sequence: TGTGCCAGCAGTCGGACTATCTCCTACAATGAGCAGTTCTTC. It yields the protein CASSRTISYNEQFF.

Only one count was recorded for this clonotype. The chain is built from TRBV5-4 and TRBJ2-5, with a possible D match to TRBD2 (5 bases). This CDR3 has 13 amino acids. Germline CDR1 and CDR2: SGHNT and YYREEE (reference sequence). The V end lost 4 bases, the J end lost 1 base, and 8 bases lay between the germline ends. This CDR3 reads CASSQDFQETQYF. CDR3 sequence (DNA): TGTGCCAGCAGCCAGGACTTCCAAGAGACCCAGTACTTC. Full variable domain (missing parts from reference TRBV5-4 and TRBJ2-5): ETGVTQSPTHLIKTRGQQVTLRCSSQSGHNTVSWYQQALGQGPQFIFQYYREEENGRGNFPPRFSGLQFPNYSSELNVNALELDDSALYLCASSQDFQETQYFGPGTRLLVL.

The V gene is TRBV11-2, the J gene TRBJ2-5; D is perhaps TRBD2 (5 bases). V lost 0 bases and J lost 7, with 12 bases in between. The CDR3 covers 14 residues. CDR1 and CDR2 from the germline V gene are SGHAT and FQNNGV. The CDR3 nucleotides read TGTGCCAGCAGCTTAGAAGTGGGCCGGGGGACCCAGTACTTC. Protein sequence: CASSLEVGRGTQYF.